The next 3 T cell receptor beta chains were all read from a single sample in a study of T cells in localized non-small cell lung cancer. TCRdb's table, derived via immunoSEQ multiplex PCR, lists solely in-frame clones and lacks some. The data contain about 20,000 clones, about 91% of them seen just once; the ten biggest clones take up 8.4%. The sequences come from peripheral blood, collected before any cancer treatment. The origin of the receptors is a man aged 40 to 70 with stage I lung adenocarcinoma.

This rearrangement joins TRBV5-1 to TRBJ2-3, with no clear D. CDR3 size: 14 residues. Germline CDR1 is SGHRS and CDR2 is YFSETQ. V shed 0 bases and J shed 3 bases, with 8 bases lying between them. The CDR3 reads CASSLGQLTDTQYF. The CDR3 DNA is TGCGCCAGCAGCTTGGGCCAGCTTACAGATACGCAGTATTTT.

CDR3 bases: TGTGCCAGTCAAAACTGGGCCGGGGCCACAGATACGCAGTATTTT. Its protein is CASQNWAGATDTQYF. The chain employs TRBV2 and TRBJ2-3; D tentatively fits TRBD1 or TRBD2 (5 bases each). The CDR3 extends over 15 amino acids. Per germline, CDR1 SNHLY and CDR2 FYNNEI. The V gene lost 9 bases and the J gene lost 2 bases, with 18 bases spanning the gap.

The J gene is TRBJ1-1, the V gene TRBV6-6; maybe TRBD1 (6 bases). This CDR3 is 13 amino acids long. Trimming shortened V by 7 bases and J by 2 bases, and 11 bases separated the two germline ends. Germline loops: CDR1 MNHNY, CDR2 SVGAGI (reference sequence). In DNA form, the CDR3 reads TGTGCCAGCAAGTGGACAGCTAACACTGAAGCTTTCTTT. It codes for CASKWTANTEAFF.